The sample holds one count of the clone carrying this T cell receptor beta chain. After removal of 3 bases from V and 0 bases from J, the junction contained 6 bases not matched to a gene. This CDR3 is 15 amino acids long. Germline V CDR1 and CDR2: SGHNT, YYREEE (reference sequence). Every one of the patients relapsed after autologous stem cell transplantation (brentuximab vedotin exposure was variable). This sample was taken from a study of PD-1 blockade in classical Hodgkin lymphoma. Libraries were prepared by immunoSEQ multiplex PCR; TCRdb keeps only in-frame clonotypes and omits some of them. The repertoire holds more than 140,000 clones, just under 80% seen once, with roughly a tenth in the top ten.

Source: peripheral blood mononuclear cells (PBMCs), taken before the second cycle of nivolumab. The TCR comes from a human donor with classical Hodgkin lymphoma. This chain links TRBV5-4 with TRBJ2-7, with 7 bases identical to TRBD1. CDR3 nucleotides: TGTGCCAGCAGCTCAGGGGGTGTAAGCTCCTACGAGCAGTACTTC. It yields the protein CASSSGGVSSYEQYF.